Listed below are T cell receptor beta chains from one sample, sequenced in a study of long-term antiretroviral therapy in people with HIV. Sequencing was performed with immunoSEQ multiplex PCR; in TCRdb, only in-frame clones are kept and a portion is missing. The repertoire holds 20,000 to 25,000 clones, more than 70% seen once, with roughly 3.3% in the top ten. Specimen: unsorted PBMCs, collected 2.6 years after starting antiretroviral therapy. Source of these receptors: a woman aged 45-65 years with HIV. Both conserved end residues are part of each CDR3. D genes are given only for firm matches. Only part of the rows carry a size: once, few, many, or a class if the clone is expanded.

TRBV19,TRBJ1-3,.,.,CASKVWDSGNTIYF,TGTGCCAGTAAGGTTTGGGACTCTGGAAACACCATATATTTT
TRBV9,TRBJ2-1,TRBD1,.,CASSVGTGGPGSYNEQFF,TGTGCCAGCAGCGTAGGGACAGGGGGCCCGGGCTCCTACAATGAGCAGTTCTTC
TRBV10-3,TRBJ1-3,.,.,CAISESGWSNTIYF,TGTGCCATCAGTGAGTCGGGCTGGTCGAACACCATATATTTT
TRBV11-2,TRBJ2-1,TRBD1,once,CASSSNPGQHNEQFF,TGTGCCAGCAGCTCCAACCCGGGACAGCACAATGAGCAGTTCTTC
TRBV7-9,TRBJ2-1,TRBD1,.,CASSHPGTGVNEQFF,TGTGCCAGCAGCCACCCCGGGACAGGCGTCAATGAGCAGTTCTTC
TRBV11-2,TRBJ1-1,.,.,CASSPQAGGNTEAFF,TGTGCCAGCAGCCCCCAGGCAGGCGGAAACACTGAAGCTTTCTTT
TRBV15,TRBJ2-7,TRBD1,.,CATSREKQGAHEQYF,TGTGCCACCAGCAGAGAGAAACAGGGGGCGCACGAGCAGTACTTC
TRBV25-1,TRBJ2-5,.,.,CASSEETQYF,TGTGCCAGCAGTGAAGAGACCCAGTACTTC
TRBV7-2,TRBJ1-5,.,.,CASSLSWFQPQHF,TGTGCCAGCAGCTTATCCTGGTTTCAGCCCCAGCATTTT
TRBV21-1,TRBJ2-7,.,.,CASTGGFFSRGPYEQYF,TGTGCCAGCACGGGAGGGTTTTTTTCGAGGGGTCCCTACGAGCAGTACTTC
TRBV6-5,TRBJ2-1,.,.,CASSSSGSSYNEQFF,TGTGCCAGCAGCTCCAGCGGAAGCTCCTACAATGAGCAGTTCTTC
TRBV11-3,TRBJ2-7,.,once,CASSLMSGEQYF,TGTGCCAGCAGCTTAATGAGTGGGGAGCAGTACTTC
TRBV27,TRBJ2-1,TRBD2,.,CASSLSGSTIDEQFF,TGTGCCAGCAGTCTTAGCGGGAGTACAATCGATGAGCAGTTCTTC
TRBV21-1,TRBJ2-7,.,.,CAGLTTLRRRSYEQYF,TGTGCCGGACTGACGACCCTACGGCGGAGAAGCTACGAGCAGTACTTC
TRBV19,TRBJ2-2,TRBD1,once,CASILDRAGTGELFF,TGTGCCAGTATTCTGGACAGGGCGGGAACCGGGGAGCTGTTTTTT
TRBV19,TRBJ2-2,.,.,CASSHSRENTGELFF,TGTGCCAGTAGTCACTCGCGGGAGAACACCGGGGAGCTGTTTTTT
TRBV7-9,TRBJ1-4,.,.,CASSLGAGQGEKLFF,TGTGCCAGCAGCTTAGGGGCAGGGCAAGGTGAAAAACTGTTTTTT
TRBV27,TRBJ1-3,TRBD1,once,CASSSGGASGNTIYF,TGTGCCAGCAGTTCAGGGGGCGCTTCTGGAAACACCATATATTTT
TRBV7-2,TRBJ2-7,TRBD1,.,CASSLTGHSYEQYF,TGTGCCAGCAGCTTGACAGGGCACTCCTACGAGCAGTACTTC
TRBV28,TRBJ1-3,.,.,CASSRGSGNTIYF,TGTGCCAGCAGCCGAGGGTCTGGAAACACCATATATTTT
TRBV9,TRBJ1-3,.,.,CASSVENRNTIYF,TGTGCCAGCAGCGTAGAGAACCGAAACACCATATATTTT
TRBV11-2,TRBJ2-1,.,.,CASSLGKTNNEQFF,TGTGCCAGCAGCTTAGGGAAGACCAACAATGAGCAGTTCTTC
TRBV11-2,TRBJ2-1,.,.,CASSLRELSYNEQFF,TGTGCCAGCAGCTTACGGGAGTTATCCTACAATGAGCAGTTCTTC
TRBV28,TRBJ1-1,.,.,CASSPLNTEAFF,TGTGCCAGCAGCCCGTTGAACACTGAAGCTTTCTTT
TRBV4-3,TRBJ2-7,TRBD1,.,CASSQDRGQPYGQYF,TGCGCCAGCAGCCAAGACCGGGGACAGCCTTACGGGCAGTACTTC
TRBV5-1,TRBJ2-6,.,.,CASSLATGDGANVLTF,TGCGCCAGCAGCTTGGCCACGGGGGATGGGGCCAACGTCCTGACTTTC
TRBV7-2,TRBJ2-3,TRBD1,.,CASSLGGPTGGTDTQYF,TGTGCCAGCAGCTTAGGTGGTCCGACAGGGGGCACAGATACGCAGTATTTT
TRBV27,TRBJ1-2,.,once,CASRLSTGLNYGYTF,TGTGCCAGCAGGCTCTCGACAGGACTTAACTATGGCTACACCTTC
TRBV7-9,TRBJ2-1,TRBD2,.,CASSFPTSGITYNEQFF,TGTGCCAGCAGCTTCCCGACTAGCGGGATTACCTACAATGAGCAGTTCTTC
TRBV23-1,TRBJ2-1,TRBD1,.,CAKPDRVPEQFF,TGCGCCAAGCCTGACAGGGTCCCCGAGCAGTTCTTC
TRBV27,TRBJ2-1,TRBD1,.,CASSLGLTGVYNEQFF,TGTGCCAGCAGTTTAGGATTGACAGGGGTGTACAATGAGCAGTTCTTC
TRBV5-1,TRBJ2-1,.,.,CASSLTAGSYNEQFF,TGCGCCAGCAGCTTGACAGCGGGTTCCTACAATGAGCAGTTCTTC
TRBV28,TRBJ1-5,.,.,CASRRGSNQPQHF,TGTGCCAGTCGAAGGGGTAGCAATCAGCCCCAGCATTTT
TRBV27,TRBJ2-3,TRBD2,.,CASSSQREYPPDTQYF,TGTGCCAGCAGTTCCCAGCGGGAATATCCCCCAGATACGCAGTATTTT
TRBV7-9,TRBJ2-3,.,.,CASSSSTDTQYF,TGTGCCAGCAGCTCTAGCACAGATACGCAGTATTTT
TRBV23-1,TRBJ2-3,.,.,CASSHPPLRTVAQYF,TGCGCCAGCAGTCACCCCCCCCTCCGCACGGTTGCGCAGTATTTT
TRBV28,TRBJ2-7,.,.,CASRYRSYEQYF,TGTGCCAGCAGATACAGGTCCTACGAGCAGTACTTC
TRBV2,TRBJ2-1,TRBD1,.,CASRAGTASSEQFF,TGTGCCAGCAGGGCCGGGACAGCCTCTTCGGAGCAGTTCTTC
TRBV9,TRBJ1-3,.,once,CASSEGGDTIYF,TGTGCCAGCAGCGAGGGGGGGGACACCATATATTTT
TRBV10-3,TRBJ2-2,.,.,CAISPNSGAVTGELFF,TGTGCCATCAGCCCAAACTCAGGGGCAGTTACCGGGGAGCTGTTTTTT
TRBV28,TRBJ1-2,TRBD1,.,CASSSLGTGGGYTF,TGTGCCAGCAGTTCACTCGGGACAGGGGGAGGCTACACCTTC
TRBV7-9,TRBJ2-2,.,.,CASHDISLDTGELFF,TGTGCCAGCCACGATATTTCCTTGGACACCGGGGAGCTGTTTTTT
TRBV9,TRBJ2-2,.,.,CASSSTGNAGELFF,TGTGCCAGCAGCAGCACAGGGAACGCCGGGGAGCTGTTTTTT
TRBV5-1,TRBJ2-3,.,.,CASSLARGTDTQYF,TGCGCCAGCAGCTTGGCGCGGGGCACAGATACGCAGTATTTT
TRBV6-1,TRBJ2-7,.,.,CASNRYYEQYF,TGTGCCAGCAACAGGTACTACGAGCAGTACTTC
TRBV4-1,TRBJ1-2,.,.,CASSQGLGRYGYTF,TGCGCCAGCAGCCAGGGTTTAGGGAGATATGGCTACACCTTC
TRBV5-5,TRBJ2-5,.,.,CASSLVTGRGWKETQYF,TGTGCCAGCAGCTTGGTTACAGGGCGGGGTTGGAAAGAGACCCAGTACTTC
TRBV30,TRBJ2-2,.,once,CAWRGQSAGELFF,TGTGCCTGGAGGGGACAATCAGCCGGGGAGCTGTTTTTT
TRBV5-1,TRBJ2-7,TRBD2,.,CASSSGPGLADPYEQYF,TGCGCCAGCAGCTCTGGCCCGGGACTAGCCGACCCCTACGAGCAGTACTTC
TRBV19,TRBJ2-1,TRBD2,.,CASSILAGDNEQFF,TGTGCCAGTAGTATCCTAGCGGGAGACAATGAGCAGTTCTTC
TRBV7-9,TRBJ2-3,.,.,CASSPSGTDTQYF,TGTGCCAGCAGCCCATCAGGGACAGATACGCAGTATTTT
TRBV7-8,TRBJ1-1,.,.,CASSPQGGNTEAFF,TGTGCCAGCAGCCCCCAGGGTGGTAACACTGAAGCTTTCTTT
TRBV27,TRBJ1-5,.,.,CASSFGTNQPQHF,TGTGCCAGCAGTTTTGGGACCAATCAGCCCCAGCATTTT
TRBV18,TRBJ1-5,.,.,CASSPFVGGTQPQHF,TGTGCCAGCTCACCATTCGTTGGCGGGACCCAGCCCCAGCATTTT